This TCR beta chain was captured in a study of TET2 disruption in CD19-targeted CAR T cells. The CDR3 is 16 amino acids. CDR1 and CDR2 from the germline V gene are MNHEY and SVGEGT. Trimming cost V 2 bases and J 4 bases; bases outside gene matches: 7. This sample's treatment: autologous CTL019 cells: CD19 CAR with 4-1BB and CD3 zeta domains. TCR zeta and 4-1BB domains were built into the CD19 CAR. Considering frequency, this clone is large. Coverage ceases 3 residues before the CDR3 finishes, and the germline J gene fills in the end. Assay used: immunoSEQ multiplex PCR; TCRdb lists only in-frame clones, some missing. The sample table sets out approximately 700 clones.

This chain links TRBV6-2 or TRBV6-3 with TRBJ2-3; 9 positions agree with TRBD1. This sequence originates from a man in his 70s with chronic lymphocytic leukemia. Source: peripheral blood, taken from a patient treated with CD19 CAR T cells. The sequenced part of the CDR3 DNA is TGTGCCAGCAGTTACGGCGGGACAGGGTCTCCAGATACG. Residues: CASSYGGTGSPDT. The whole CDR3 protein is CASSYGGTGSPDTQYF.